This entry is about one TCR beta chain. Unique molecular identifiers were incorporated into the prepared TCRbeta library. TCRdb reprocessed the PCR reads via MiXCR and lists one record per CDR3 protein. Of over 150,000 distinct CDR3 sequences in the sample, 13% to 15% were seen once. This sample is drawn from a study of T-cell reconstitution after alpha-beta-depleted transplantation in children. Germline V gene lookup returns CDR1 SGHVS and CDR2 FNYEAQ. J lost 5 bases, V lost 5 bases, and 9 bases had no gene match. CDR3 length equals 14 residues. The sequence came from a human donor who donated a stem cell graft to a child with acute lymphoblastic leukemia. The specimen was PBMCs from the stem cell graft donor, collected from the stem cell graft. The genes are TRBV7-6 and TRBJ2-7, with 7 bases identical to TRBD2. Here the CDR3 reads CASSHRLGGNEQYF. CDR3 DNA: TGTGCCAGCAGCCATCGTCTGGGAGGGAACGAGCAGTACTTC.